The clone carrying this T cell receptor (beta chain) was recorded at least ten times. Antigen unknown. MiXCR, applied by TCRdb to the reads, yields one record per CDR3 protein. Of approximately 590,000 distinct CDR3 sequences listed, almost 40% are singletons. The data derive from a study of T cell repertoires in cytomegalovirus infection. Study overall: CMV epitopes used comprised recently identified HLA-C-restricted ones and well-studied HLA-B-restricted ones. Signatures in public TCR beta sequences pointed to both CMV infection and matching HLA type.

The germline CDR1 and CDR2 sequences are SGHTA and FQGNSA. V shed 2 bases and J shed 7 bases, with 17 bases lying between them. CDR3 length: 15 residues. Points from the study as a whole: HLA-C-restricted CMV-specific TCR beta clonotypes prevailed in the ex vivo response.

The clonotype originates from a human donor in good health (CMV status not recorded). Some clones in this sample may be carry-over from other donors' samples. The source material was cultured PBMCs, sampled from culture after CMV antigen stimulation. This chain joins TRBV7-2 and TRBJ1-1; tentative D call: TRBD1 (6 bases). The chain's CDR3 is CASSLSVSQGIEAFF. CDR3 nucleotides: TGTGCCAGCAGCTTATCCGTGTCCCAGGGGATTGAAGCTTTCTTT. Supplemented by reference TRBV7-2 and TRBJ1-1, the full variable domain reads GAGVSQSPSNKVTEKGKDVELRCDPISGHTALYWYRQSLGQGLEFLIYFQGNSAPDKSGLPSDRFSAERTGGSVSTLTIQRTQQEDSAVYLCASSLSVSQGIEAFFGQGTRLTVV.